These 5 T cell receptor beta chains share one sample of origin, sequenced in a study of blood T cells in healthy people across ages (dated by TCRdb to about 2015). The method behind the library was 5' RACE. Sequenced on an Illumina HiSeq 2500. A second roughly 6 to 11 cycle PCR used a sample-barcoded 5' primer and a J-beta primer mix. Using fastp trimming at Q25 and MiXCR clonotype assembly, TCRdb reanalyzed the public sequencing data and kept in-frame beta chains. Entries are consolidated by CDR3 protein sequence, retaining the most common genes and DNA. The sample data list about 1.7 million distinct CDR3 sequences, and 28% of these were observed just once. The top ten hold about 7.7% of the sample. The sequenced sample was blood. Receptors were obtained from a woman aged 25 to 39 in good health.

This clonotype occurred a few times. This chain joins TRBV4-1 and TRBJ1-4; the match to TRBD1 covers 7 bases. The germline V gene has CDR1 MGHRA and CDR2 YSYEKL. The CDR3 contains 14 residues. Losses at the gene ends were 3 bases for V and 6 bases for J; bases not matched to a gene: 4. Written as DNA, the CDR3 is TGCGCCAGCAGCCATCCCGACAGGGATGAAAAACTGTTTTTT. It is translated as CASSHPDRDEKLFF.

Concerning this clonotype itself: A single base separates this from a much larger clone, so it may be a read error. CDR3 sequence: CSVTIQVAFSYEQFF. CDR3 DNA: TGCAGCGTCACTATCCAGGTCGCTTTTTCCTACGAGCAGTTCTTC. V gene TRBV29-1 combines with J gene TRBJ2-1; D is unresolved. Trimming removed 6 bases from V and 10 bases from J, with 25 bases in between. CDR1 is SQVTM and CDR2 is ANQGSEA in the germline V gene. The CDR3 is 15 residues long.

As regards this clonotype: Since a much larger clone is just one base distant, this may be a read error. The gene calls are TRBV29-1 and TRBJ1-1; 8 bases are a match to TRBD1. Germline V lookup: CDR1 SQVTM, CDR2 ANQGSEA. The CDR3 contains 14 residues. J was trimmed by 5 bases and V by 0 bases; bases with no gene match: 5. This CDR3 reads CSVEDDRGMTEAFF. The CDR3 bases are TGCAGCGTTGAAGATGACAGGGGAATGACTGAAGCTTTCTTT.

This clonotype appeared once. This chain joins TRBV19 and TRBJ2-1; no reliable D call. V lost 5 bases and J lost 2, with 19 bases in between. This CDR3 has 17 residues. Germline lookup yields CDR1 LNHDA and CDR2 SQIVND (reference sequence). CDR3 bases: TGTGCCAGTAGTCTATTAGGTCGCCTGGACCCCTACAATGAGCAGTTCTTC. Translation: CASSLLGRLDPYNEQFF.

The CDR3 nucleotides read TGTGCCAGCAGATCGGACAGGGGTGATGGCTACACCTTC. Its translation: CASRSDRGDGYTF. This sequence joins TRBV27 and TRBJ1-2, with 9 nucleotides matching TRBD1. The CDR3 covers 13 residues. The J segment lost 6 bases and the V segment lost 6 bases, leaving 5 bases of the junction unmatched. Germline V CDR1 and CDR2: MNHEY, SMNVEV (reference sequence).